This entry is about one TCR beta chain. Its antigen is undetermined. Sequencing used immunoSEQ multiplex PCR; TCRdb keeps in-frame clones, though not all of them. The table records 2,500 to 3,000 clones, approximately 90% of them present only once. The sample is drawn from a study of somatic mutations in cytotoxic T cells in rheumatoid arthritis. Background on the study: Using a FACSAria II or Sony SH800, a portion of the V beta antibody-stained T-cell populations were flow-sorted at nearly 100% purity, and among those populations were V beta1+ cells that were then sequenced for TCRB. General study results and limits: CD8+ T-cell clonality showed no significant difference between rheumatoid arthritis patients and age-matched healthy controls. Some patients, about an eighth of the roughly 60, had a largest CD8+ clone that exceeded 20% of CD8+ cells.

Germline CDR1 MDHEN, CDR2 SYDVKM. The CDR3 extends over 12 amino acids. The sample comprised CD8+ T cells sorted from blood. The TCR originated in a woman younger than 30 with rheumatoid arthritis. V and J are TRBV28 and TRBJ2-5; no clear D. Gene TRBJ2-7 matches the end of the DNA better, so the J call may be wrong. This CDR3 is CASSFRSLEQYF. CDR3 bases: TGTGCCAGCAGTTTCAGGTCCCTCGAGCAGTACTTC.